The T cell receptor (beta chain) under discussion was sequenced for a study of graft-versus-host responses after intestinal transplantation. Data came from immunoSEQ multiplex PCR; TCRdb stores just in-frame clones and leaves some out. This sample has about 120,000 clones, with 90% to 95% found just once. Deletions cut 5 bases from V and 0 bases from J, with 14 bases between. The CDR3 has 15 residues. The germline V gene has CDR1 SGHVS and CDR2 FQNEAQ. About this clone: What it binds is not known.

The rearrangement links TRBV7-8 to TRBJ2-7; tentatively, D is TRBD2 (7 bases). The TCR originated in a human donor who received an intestinal transplant. This sample comprised unstimulated CD4+ T cells sorted from spleen or lymph node cells, obtained before intestinal transplant. The chain's CDR3 is CASSRGGSGSYEQYF. For the CDR3, the DNA is TGTGCCAGCAGCAGGGGGGGAAGCGGCTCCTACGAGCAGTACTTC.